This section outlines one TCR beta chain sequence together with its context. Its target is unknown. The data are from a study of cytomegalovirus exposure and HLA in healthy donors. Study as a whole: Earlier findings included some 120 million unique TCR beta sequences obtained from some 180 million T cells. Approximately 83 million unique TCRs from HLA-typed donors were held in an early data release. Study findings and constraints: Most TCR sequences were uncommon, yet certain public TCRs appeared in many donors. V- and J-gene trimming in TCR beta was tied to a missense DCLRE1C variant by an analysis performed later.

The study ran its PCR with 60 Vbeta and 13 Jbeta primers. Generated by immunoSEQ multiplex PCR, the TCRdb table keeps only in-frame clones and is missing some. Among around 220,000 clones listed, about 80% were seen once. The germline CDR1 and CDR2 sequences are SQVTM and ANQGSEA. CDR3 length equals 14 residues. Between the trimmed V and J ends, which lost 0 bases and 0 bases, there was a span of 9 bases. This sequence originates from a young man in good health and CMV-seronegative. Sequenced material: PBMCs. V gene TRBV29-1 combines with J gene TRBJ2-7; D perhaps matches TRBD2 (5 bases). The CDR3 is CSVEEAEGSYEQYF. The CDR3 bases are TGCAGCGTTGAAGAGGCAGAGGGCTCCTACGAGCAGTACTTC.